The 24 T cell receptor beta chains in this list originate from one sample, sequenced in a study of blood T cell repertoires in COVID-19. Sequencing used immunoSEQ multiplex PCR; TCRdb keeps in-frame clones, though not all of them. Among around 300,000 clones listed, roughly 89% were seen once. The sample taken for sequencing was peripheral blood. The receptor source for this set is a woman in her 30s with active or convalescent COVID-19.

CDR3: CAISSMTSGVYEQYF. CDR3 DNA sequence: TGTGCCATCAGCTCGATGACTAGCGGGGTCTACGAGCAGTACTTC. J is TRBJ2-7 and V is TRBV10-3; 11 positions agree with TRBD2. The V segment lost 6 bases and the J segment 3 bases; nucleotides outside the gene matches: 7. The CDR3 has 15 residues. CDR1 and CDR2 from the germline V gene are ENHRY and SYGVKD.

V gene TRBV19 combines with J gene TRBJ2-2; D possibly corresponds to TRBD2 (5 bases). Trimming left V 1 base short and J 2 bases short, with 8 bases between. This CDR3 is 15 amino acids long. Germline V CDR1 and CDR2: LNHDA, SQIVND (reference sequence). CDR3 nucleotide sequence: TGTGCCAGTAGTATAGCAGCGGTAAACACCGGGGAGCTGTTTTTT. This translates into CASSIAAVNTGELFF.

This chain connects TRBV6-2 or TRBV6-3 to TRBJ1-6; D unclear. The CDR3 loop spans 15 amino acids. V was trimmed by 5 bases and J by 6 bases, leaving 14 bases between them. CDR1 is MNHEY, CDR2 SVGEGT, per germline. The CDR3 region has the DNA TGTGCCAGCAGTACCAAGCGTGCGTTTAATTCACCCCTCCACTTT. It encodes CASSTKRAFNSPLHF.

This rearrangement joins TRBV7-8 to TRBJ2-2; D is possibly TRBD2 (6 bases). With 5 bases removed from V and 4 bases from J, the gap between germline ends came to 17 bases. The length of the CDR3 is 16 residues. Germline values: CDR1 SGHVS, CDR2 FQNEAQ. This chain's CDR3 is CASSTRDLSGTGELFF. In nucleotides, the CDR3 is TGTGCCAGCAGCACGCGGGATTTAAGTGGCACCGGGGAGCTGTTTTTT. Full variable domain (missing parts from reference TRBV7-8 and TRBJ2-2): GAGVSQSPRYKVAKRGQDVALRCDPISGHVSLFWYQQALGQGPEFLTYFQNEAQLDKSGLPSDRFFAERPEGSVSTLKIQRTQQEDSAVYLCASSTRDLSGTGELFFGEGSRLTVL.

A single count supports this clone. The chain is built from TRBV2 and TRBJ2-1; perhaps TRBD1 as D (6 bases). The V gene's germline CDR1 is SNHLY and CDR2 FYNNEI. The CDR3 is 15 amino acids. Trimming removed 5 bases at V and 1 base at J, with 12 bases between. The CDR3 nucleotides read TGTGCCAGCAGTATGCTCCAGGGGTCCTACAATGAGCAGTTCTTC. It codes for CASSMLQGSYNEQFF.

This chain connects TRBV7-8 to TRBJ1-3; 8 nucleotides match TRBD1. The CDR3 is made up of 16 amino acids. CDR1 SGHVS and CDR2 FQNEAQ come from the germline V gene. Unmatched junction bases numbered 7, after V lost 5 bases and J lost 1 base. The CDR3 sequence is CASSPFTGGSGNTIYF. Here the CDR3 DNA reads TGTGCCAGCAGCCCGTTTACAGGGGGGTCTGGAAACACCATATATTTT.

This clone was observed a few times. The genes are TRBV5-5 and TRBJ1-5; tentatively, D is TRBD1 (6 bases). The CDR3 is 16 residues long. V was clipped by 0 bases and J by 1 base, with 11 bases between them. CDR1 and CDR2 from the germline V gene are SGHKS and YYEKEE (reference sequence). The CDR3 DNA follows: TGTGCCAGCAGCTTGGTAGGGCAGGGGAGCAATCAGCCCCAGCATTTT. Residues: CASSLVGQGSNQPQHF.

The V gene is TRBV2, the J gene TRBJ1-3; D unclear. The CDR3 totals 16 residues. The V gene lost 5 bases and the J gene lost 0 bases, with 14 bases spanning the gap. Germline values: CDR1 SNHLY, CDR2 FYNNEI. Written as DNA, the CDR3 is TGTGCCAGCAGTCCTTTTACAGTCGTCTCTGGAAACACCATATATTTT. Translation: CASSPFTVVSGNTIYF.

The chain carries TRBV7-9 and TRBJ1-3, with 9 bases that match TRBD1. Per germline, CDR1 SEHNR and CDR2 FQNEAQ (reference sequence). V lost 5 bases and J lost 11; bases outside the gene matches: 7. The CDR3 has 13 residues. CDR3 in amino acids: CASSPDRGWAIYF. In DNA form, the CDR3 reads TGTGCCAGCAGCCCGGACAGGGGCTGGGCCATATATTTT.

The rearrangement uses TRBV11-3 and TRBJ2-6; possible D gene TRBD1, 5 bases. V was pared by 5 bases and J by 0 bases, with 14 bases between. The CDR3 runs to 17 residues. Germline loops: CDR1 SGHNT, CDR2 YENEEA. CDR3 sequence (DNA): TGTGCCAGCAGCCCCAGGGTCGACGTCTCTGGGGCCAACGTCCTGACTTTC. Its translation is CASSPRVDVSGANVLTF.

The chain uses TRBV5-5 and TRBJ1-2, with 10 bases identical to TRBD1. The CDR3 runs 13 residues. Germline-derived CDR1 and CDR2 are SGHKS and YYEKEE (reference sequence). J lost 8 bases, V lost 3 bases, and 4 bases had no gene match. CDR3 sequence (DNA): TGTGCCAGCAGCTCCGGACAGGGGGGAGGCTACACCTTC. Protein product: CASSSGQGGGYTF.

The gene calls are TRBV30 and TRBJ1-1; possibly TRBD1 for D (6 bases). Per germline, CDR1 GTSNPN and CDR2 SVGIG (reference sequence). This CDR3 comprises 14 residues. Trimming took off 0 bases at V and 1 base at J, with 9 bases between the two ends. For the CDR3, the DNA is TGTGCCTGGAGTGTACAGGGCGAGAACACTGAAGCTTTCTTT. Residues: CAWSVQGENTEAFF.

The chain couples TRBV6-1 to TRBJ1-5, with D hard to call. Germline V CDR1 and CDR2: MNHNS, SASEGT. The V end was cut by 0 bases, the J end by 7 bases, with 10 bases between. The CDR3 length is 14 residues. CDR3 region: CASSEAWAGQPQHF. Here the CDR3 DNA reads TGTGCCAGCAGTGAAGCATGGGCGGGCCAGCCCCAGCATTTT.

The chain uses TRBV28 and TRBJ1-5, with D perhaps TRBD1 (5 bases). The V and J ends lost 3 bases and 2 bases respectively, with 8 bases between them. CDR1 is MDHEN and CDR2 is SYDVKM in the germline V gene. The CDR3 contains 14 residues. The CDR3 spells CASSFGRGNQPQHF. The CDR3 DNA is TGTGCCAGCAGTTTCGGCAGGGGCAATCAGCCCCAGCATTTT.

The genes are TRBV4-2 and TRBJ2-3, with 12 bases matching TRBD2. V lost 0 bases and J lost 2; bases outside the gene matches: 9. This CDR3 region has 19 residues. The V gene's germline CDR1 is LGHNA and CDR2 YNFKEQ. DNA of the CDR3: TGTGCCAGCAGCCAAGAAGTCTTGACTAGCGGGGGAACCACAGATACGCAGTATTTT. Translating it yields CASSQEVLTSGGTTDTQYF.

The chain combines TRBV3-1 (or the pseudogene TRBV3-2) with TRBJ2-1; 10 nucleotides match TRBD2. J gave up 8 bases and V 5 bases, and 6 bases lay outside the gene matches. CDR3 size: 14 residues. Germline V gives CDR1 LGHDT, CDR2 YNNKEL (reference sequence). In nucleotides, the CDR3 is TGTGCCAGCAGCTACAGCGGGGGGGCCGATGAGCAGTTCTTC. Protein product: CASSYSGGADEQFF.

This rearrangement joins TRBV6-2 or TRBV6-3 to TRBJ1-2, with 8 bases identical to TRBD1. CDR1 and CDR2 from the germline V gene are MNHEY and SVGEGT. The CDR3 is 13 residues long. J lost 3 bases, V lost 6 bases, and 3 bases had no gene match. CDR3 nucleotides: TGTGCCAGCAGCCTCAGGGGGCACTATGGCTACACCTTC. This encodes CASSLRGHYGYTF.

The chain combines TRBV7-9 with TRBJ2-5; 8 nucleotides agree with TRBD2. Per the germline V gene, CDR1 is SEHNR and CDR2 is FQNEAQ (reference sequence). V trimming: 0 bases; J trimming: 2 bases; junction bases outside the gene matches: 8. This CDR3 spans 17 amino acids. The CDR3 nucleotides read TGTGCCAGCAGCTTAGCGAGCGGGGGCCACCTACAAGAGACCCAGTACTTC. It specifies CASSLASGGHLQETQYF.

V is TRBV4-1 and J is TRBJ1-5; D gene uncertain. The V end was cut by 0 bases, the J end by 11 bases, with 14 bases between. Germline V CDR1 and CDR2: MGHRA, YSYEKL. This CDR3 has 14 amino acids. CDR3 DNA sequence: TGCGCCAGCAGCCAAGATGAGGGAATCGTTACCCAGCATTTT. This sequence encodes CASSQDEGIVTQHF.

The CDR3 nucleotides are TGTGCCAGCAGCTTAGCTCGACAGGGTGATTCACCCCTCCACTTT. Its translation is CASSLARQGDSPLHF. The J gene is TRBJ1-6, the V gene TRBV7-9, with 7 positions matching TRBD1. The trim removed 0 bases at V and 8 bases at J, leaving 4 bases unmatched. The germline V gene encodes CDR1 SEHNR and CDR2 FQNEAQ (reference sequence). This CDR3 has 15 amino acids.

The CDR3 reads CASSLGPGQGGVPQHF. For the CDR3, the DNA is TGCGCCAGCAGCTTGGGGCCGGGACAGGGGGGTGTTCCCCAGCATTTT. The chain uses TRBV5-1 and TRBJ1-5; 11 bases line up with TRBD1. V was clipped by 0 bases and J by 10 bases; unmatched bases: 9. The CDR3 totals 16 residues. CDR1 and CDR2 (germline): SGHRS, YFSETQ. The full variable domain, rest sourced from reference TRBV5-1 and TRBJ1-5, is KAGVTQTPRYLIKTRGQQVTLSCSPISGHRSVSWYQQTPGQGLQFLFEYFSETQRNKGNFPGRFSGRQFSNSRSEMNVSTLELGDSALYLCASSLGPGQGGVPQHFGDGTRLSIL.

The V and J genes are TRBV18 and TRBJ2-7; 11 positions match TRBD2. Germline lookup yields CDR1 KGHSH and CDR2 LQKENI. V lost 6 bases to trimming and J lost 3 bases; unmatched junction nucleotides: 7. This CDR3 region has 15 residues. The CDR3 region is CASSQGLAVIYEQYF. CDR3 nucleotides: TGTGCCAGCTCCCAGGGACTAGCGGTGATCTACGAGCAGTACTTC.

V and J are TRBV11-3 and TRBJ1-1, with a tentative D call TRBD1 (5 bases). The V end was cut by 3 bases, the J end by 5 bases, with 25 bases between. The CDR3 contains 18 residues. CDR1 and CDR2 from the germline V gene are SGHNT and YENEEA. CDR3 DNA: TGTGCCAGCAGCTTTACACCAACTACAGGTGGGGGGGGAACTGAAGCTTTCTTT. It is translated as CASSFTPTTGGGGTEAFF.

This clone was detected only a few times. The rearrangement joins TRBV5-1 to TRBJ2-7; D might be TRBD1 (6 bases). Germline V lookup: CDR1 SGHRS, CDR2 YFSETQ. V was trimmed by 3 bases and J by 0 bases, leaving 13 bases between them. This CDR3 has 15 residues. Written as DNA, the CDR3 is TGCGCCAGCAGCTACCTTGAGACAGGCTCCTACGAGCAGTACTTC. The encoded protein is CASSYLETGSYEQYF.